This T cell receptor beta chain was identified during a study of T cells in Graves' hyperthyroidism and ophthalmopathy. General observations from the study: Stable hyperthyroidism was told apart from ophthalmopathy by a model built on 13 V-J features. Among clonotypes expanded in thyroid above 0.001, most were also found in blood.

PBMCs were sourced from approximately 9.3 ml fresh peripheral blood. The CDR3 runs 13 residues. V was shortened by 4 bases and J by 7 bases, with 15 bases between the two germline ends. Germline-derived CDR1 and CDR2 are DFQATT and SNEGSKA (reference sequence). TCR beta CDR3 regions were amplified from RNA transcripts. TCR CDR3 underwent first-round RT-PCR with the HTBI primer set. TCRdb fed the multiplex PCR reads into MiXCR, producing one record per CDR3 protein. Among 300,000 to 400,000 distinct CDR3 sequences listed, 13% were seen once. Comments on this clonotype: Its antigen is currently unknown. One base away lies a much larger clone, so this may be a sequencing read error.

The specimen was blood. The genes are TRBV20-1 and TRBJ2-3, with D unclear. The origin of this receptor is a woman aged 18-29 years with Graves' hyperthyroidism. CDR3 sequence: CSAMAPRANTQYF. Here the CDR3 DNA reads TGCAGTGCTATGGCCCCAAGGGCGAATACGCAGTATTTT.